The source of this T cell receptor (beta chain) is a study of radiotherapy plus CTLA-4 blockade in lung cancer. In the study overall: Overall, around 18% of patients showed an objective response, while approximately 30% attained disease control.

From germline, CDR1 is SGHTA and CDR2 FQGNSA. With 5 bases clipped from V and 2 bases from J, the junction kept 6 bases outside the gene matches. This CDR3 contains 16 residues. Sequenced by immunoSEQ multiplex PCR; TCRdb stores in-frame clones only, minus some. The sample shows about 60,000 clones, over 75% of them seen only once. Material: peripheral blood, obtained from a patient treated with radiotherapy plus ipilimumab. This chain links TRBV7-2 with TRBJ2-2; TRBD2 matches 9 bases. The TCR sequence derives from a human donor with non-small cell lung cancer who had a partial response to radiotherapy plus ipilimumab. DNA of the CDR3: TGTGCCAGCAGCCCGCGGGAGGGCCACAACACCGGGGAGCTGTTTTTT. Protein sequence: CASSPREGHNTGELFF.